Presented here are 15 T cell receptor beta chains from one specimen sequenced in a study of T cell responses to AZD1222 COVID-19 vaccine. Sequencing was performed with immunoSEQ multiplex PCR; in TCRdb, only in-frame clones are kept and a portion is missing. The table lists about 100,000 clones, roughly 84% of them singletons, with about 17% in the top ten. The sample here was peripheral blood, taken on day 0 of AZD1222 vaccination. These receptors all stem from an adult in good health.

This clone has more than one count but fewer than ten. The gene calls are TRBV28 and TRBJ1-5; D may be TRBD1 (5 bases). Trimming pared 7 bases from V and 1 base from J, leaving 14 bases between. The length of the CDR3 is 15 residues. The V gene's germline CDR1 is MDHEN and CDR2 SYDVKM. The CDR3 DNA sequence: TGTGCCAGCACCCGCTCAGGGAGGAGCAATCAGCCCCAGCATTTT. It specifies CASTRSGRSNQPQHF.

This clone was seen just once. The chain recombines TRBV12-5 with TRBJ2-1; 9 nucleotides match TRBD2. The junction had 6 bases not matched to a gene; V was cut back by 7 bases and J by 5 bases. This CDR3 region has 14 residues. The germline CDR1 and CDR2 sequences are LGHNT and FRNRAP. The CDR3 DNA reads as TGTGCTAGTGCGCCGTTAGCGGGGGACAATGAGCAGTTCTTC. Translated, it gives CASAPLAGDNEQFF.

This sequence joins TRBV29-1 and TRBJ1-1; TRBD1 agrees at 10 bases. Germline CDR1 is SQVTM and CDR2 is ANQGSEA. The CDR3 has 14 residues. V trimming: 5 bases; J trimming: 10 bases; junction bases outside the gene matches: 13. The CDR3, as DNA: TGCAGCGTTTCTGACAGGGGGCGCGGTCTTCCAGCTTTCTTT. As protein: CSVSDRGRGLPAFF.

The V call is TRBV18, the J call TRBJ1-4; 8 bases line up with TRBD1. The germline V gene encodes CDR1 KGHSH and CDR2 LQKENI. V was clipped by 4 bases and J by 7 bases; unmatched bases: 5. There are 14 residues in the CDR3. The chain's CDR3 is CASSRGTGGEKLFF. The CDR3 DNA is TGTGCCAGCTCACGAGGGACAGGTGGTGAAAAACTGTTTTTT.

This chain joins TRBV7-2 and TRBJ1-2; a weak D match, TRBD1 (6 bases). The CDR3 loop spans 15 amino acids. Trimming pared 0 bases from V and 2 bases from J, leaving 10 bases between. Germline CDR1 and CDR2: SGHTA and FQGNSA. CDR3 nucleotides: TGTGCCAGCAGCTTAGCCCCGGGACAAAACTATGGCTACACCTTC. Its protein is CASSLAPGQNYGYTF. Complete variable domain (other parts from reference TRBV7-2 and TRBJ1-2): GAGVSQSPSNKVTEKGKDVELRCDPISGHTALYWYRQSLGQGLEFLIYFQGNSAPDKSGLPSDRFSAERTGGSVSTLTIQRTQQEDSAVYLCASSLAPGQNYGYTFGSGTRLTVV.

J is TRBJ1-2 and V is TRBV7-9; maybe TRBD1 (5 bases). CDR3 length equals 16 residues. Germline CDR1 reads SEHNR; CDR2 reads FQNEAQ (reference sequence). V was pared by 0 bases and J by 6 bases, with 17 bases between. Here the CDR3 reads CASSLASRLGGDGYTF. In nucleotides, the CDR3 is TGTGCCAGCAGCTTAGCCTCCAGGCTGGGGGGGGATGGCTACACCTTC.

The count of this clone is one. This sequence joins TRBV6-8 and TRBJ2-7, with D possibly TRBD1 on 5 matching bases. Germline V gene data show CDR1 as MNHGY and CDR2 as SAAAGT. The CDR3 loop spans 17 amino acids. Trimming shortened V by 0 bases and J by 3 bases, and 18 bases separated the two germline ends. The CDR3 region has the DNA TGTGCCAGCAGTTACTCGGGGCTCAGGCCATCAGGCTACGAGCAGTACGTC. Its translation: CASSYSGLRPSGYEQYV.

This chain joins TRBV24-1 and TRBJ2-5; 10 nucleotides agree with TRBD2. The CDR3 is 15 amino acids. Germline loops: CDR1 KGHDR, CDR2 SFDVKD. With 4 bases clipped from V and 2 bases from J, the junction kept 3 bases outside the gene matches. The CDR3 DNA reads as TGTGCCACCAGTGACGGGACTAGCGTTCAAGAGACCCAGTACTTC. This translates into CATSDGTSVQETQYF.

In this sample, this clone turned up once. The V call is TRBV19, the J call TRBJ2-2, with D possibly being TRBD1 or TRBD2 (5 bases each). V lost 8 bases and J 1 base, leaving 17 bases between the germline ends. The CDR3 has 16 amino acids. Germline V gene lookup returns CDR1 LNHDA and CDR2 SQIVND (reference sequence). The CDR3 bases are TGTGCCAGTTTGGATGTGGGGGTGGGGAACACCGGGGAGCTGTTTTTT. As protein: CASLDVGVGNTGELFF. Full variable domain (remainder filled in from reference TRBV19 and TRBJ2-2): DGGITQSPKYLFRKEGQNVTLSCEQNLNHDAMYWYRQDPGQGLRLIYYSQIVNDFQKGDIAEGYSVSREKKESFPLTVTSAQKNPTAFYLCASLDVGVGNTGELFFGEGSRLTVL.

This chain uses TRBV20-1 with TRBJ1-2; D is perhaps TRBD1 (6 bases). Germline CDR1 is DFQATT and CDR2 is SNEGSKA (reference sequence). The CDR3 runs to 11 residues. The CDR3 protein is CTPWYGGGYTF. CDR3 nucleotides: TGCACCCCTTGGTATGGGGGCGGCTACACCTTC.

The V gene is TRBV5-1, the J gene TRBJ1-2, with a weak D call TRBD1 (5 bases). The length of the CDR3 is 17 residues. V gave up 2 bases and J gave up 4 bases, with 21 bases separating them. Germline V lookup: CDR1 SGHRS, CDR2 YFSETQ. CDR3 bases: TGCGCCAGCAGCTTAGGGGATCGGGGAAGGGGTCCCTATGGCTACACCTTC. Protein product: CASSLGDRGRGPYGYTF.

The chain uses TRBV6-5 and TRBJ2-1; 7 nucleotides match TRBD2. The germline V gene encodes CDR1 MNHEY and CDR2 SVGAGI. Unmatched junction bases numbered 4, after V lost 5 bases and J lost 0 bases. The CDR3 is 15 residues long. The CDR3 nucleotides are TGTGCCAGCAGTCCAAGCGGGGACTCCTACAATGAGCAGTTCTTC. It yields the protein CASSPSGDSYNEQFF.

In nucleotides, the CDR3 is TGTGCCAGCAGCGCGGGACAGGGCAGCAATCAGCCCCAGCATTTT. Protein sequence: CASSAGQGSNQPQHF. The gene calls are TRBV28 and TRBJ1-5; 9 nucleotides agree with TRBD1. CDR3 size: 15 residues. Germline V gene lookup returns CDR1 MDHEN and CDR2 SYDVKM. Germline trimming cut 6 bases from V and 1 base from J; bases unmatched to any gene: 4.

This sequence joins TRBV30 and TRBJ1-2; D might be TRBD1 (5 bases). The CDR3 extends over 16 amino acids. V lost 3 bases and J 7 bases, leaving 24 bases between the germline ends. Germline V gene data show CDR1 as GTSNPN and CDR2 as SVGIG (reference sequence). The CDR3 DNA sequence: TGTGCCTGGAGCCAATCCGGGACCTCCCTCAGGAGTGGCTACACCTTC. The encoded protein is CAWSQSGTSLRSGYTF.

In its sample, this clone was seen a few times. The V gene is TRBV7-2, the J gene TRBJ1-5; 8 bases match TRBD1. The CDR3 is 17 amino acids. From germline, CDR1 is SGHTA and CDR2 FQGNSA. Germline trimming cut 3 bases from V and 7 bases from J; bases unmatched to any gene: 14. CDR3 DNA sequence: TGTGCCAGCAGCTTGTTTGCGGGCGCACAGGGGGGACAGCCCCAGCATTTT. It specifies CASSLFAGAQGGQPQHF.